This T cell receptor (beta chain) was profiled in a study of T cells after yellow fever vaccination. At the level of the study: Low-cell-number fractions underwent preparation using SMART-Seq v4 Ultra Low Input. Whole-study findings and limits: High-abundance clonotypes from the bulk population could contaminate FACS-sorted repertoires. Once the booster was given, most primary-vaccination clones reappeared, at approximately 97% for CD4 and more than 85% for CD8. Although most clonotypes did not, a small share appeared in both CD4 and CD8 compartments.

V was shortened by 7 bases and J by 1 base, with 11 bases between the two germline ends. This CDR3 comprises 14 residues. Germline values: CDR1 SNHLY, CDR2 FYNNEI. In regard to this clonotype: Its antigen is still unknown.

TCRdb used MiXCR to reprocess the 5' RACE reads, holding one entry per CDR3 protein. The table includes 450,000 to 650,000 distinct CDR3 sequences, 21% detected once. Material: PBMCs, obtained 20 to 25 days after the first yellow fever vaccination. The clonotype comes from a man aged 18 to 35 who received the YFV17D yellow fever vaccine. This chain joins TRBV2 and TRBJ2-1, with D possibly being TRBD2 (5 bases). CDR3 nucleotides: TGTGCCAGCACGGGATCACCATCCTACAATGAGCAGTTCTTC. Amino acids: CASTGSPSYNEQFF.